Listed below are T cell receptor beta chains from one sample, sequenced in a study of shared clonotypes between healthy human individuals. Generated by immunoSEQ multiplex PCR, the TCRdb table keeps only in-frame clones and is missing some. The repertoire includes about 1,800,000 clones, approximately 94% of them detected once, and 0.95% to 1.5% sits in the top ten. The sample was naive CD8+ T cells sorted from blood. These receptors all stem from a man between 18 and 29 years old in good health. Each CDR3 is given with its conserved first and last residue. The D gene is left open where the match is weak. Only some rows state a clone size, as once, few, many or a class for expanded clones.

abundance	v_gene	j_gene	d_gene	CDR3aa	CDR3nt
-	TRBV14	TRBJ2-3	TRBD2	CASSSTGGAVLPMQYF	TGTGCCAGCAGCTCCACGGGGGGGGCGGTCTTGCCGATGCAGTATTTT
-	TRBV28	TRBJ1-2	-	CASSLWTRSSDYGYTF	TGTGCCAGCAGTTTATGGACCCGCAGCTCTGACTATGGCTACACCTTC
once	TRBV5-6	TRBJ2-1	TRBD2	CASSLLAGGFNEQFF	TGTGCCAGCAGCCTGCTAGCGGGAGGGTTCAATGAGCAGTTCTTC
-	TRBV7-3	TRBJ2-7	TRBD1	CASSLTGSSSYEQYF	TGTGCCAGCAGCTTGACAGGGTCGAGCTCCTACGAGCAGTACTTC
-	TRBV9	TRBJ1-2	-	CASSVELFENGYTF	TGTGCCAGCAGCGTAGAACTCTTCGAGAACGGCTACACCTTC
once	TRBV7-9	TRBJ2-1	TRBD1	CASSFGTGVNEQFF	TGTGCCAGCAGCTTCGGGACAGGGGTCAATGAGCAGTTCTTC
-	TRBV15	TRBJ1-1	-	CATSRVGGVTEAFF	TGTGCCACCAGCAGAGTCGGGGGAGTCACTGAAGCTTTCTTT
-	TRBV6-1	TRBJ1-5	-	CASSESSWSLNQPQHF	TGTGCCAGCAGTGAATCCTCGTGGTCTCTAAATCAGCCCCAGCATTTT
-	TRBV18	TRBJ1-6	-	CASSHTGRDEYNSPLHF	TGTGCCAGCTCACACACGGGGAGGGATGAATATAATTCACCCCTCCACTTT
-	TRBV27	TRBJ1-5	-	CASSFFNQPQHF	TGTGCCAGCAGTTTTTTCAATCAGCCCCAGCATTTT
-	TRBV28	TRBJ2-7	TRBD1	CASTTRTGWYEQYF	TGTGCCAGCACCACGAGGACAGGGTGGTACGAGCAGTACTTC
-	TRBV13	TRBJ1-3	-	CASSQGNREASGNTIYF	TGTGCCAGCAGCCAAGGCAACAGGGAAGCCTCTGGAAACACCATATATTTT
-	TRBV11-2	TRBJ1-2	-	CASSLGGSRYGYTF	TGTGCCAGCAGCTTAGGGGGTTCACGCTATGGCTACACCTTC
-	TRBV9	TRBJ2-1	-	CASSSLREQFF	TGTGCCAGCAGCTCTCTCCGTGAGCAGTTCTTC
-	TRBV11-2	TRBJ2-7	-	CASSPFVGDHEQYF	TGTGCCAGCAGCCCTTTTGTTGGGGACCACGAGCAGTACTTC
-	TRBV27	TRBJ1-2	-	CASRPWGGDLNYGYTF	TGTGCCAGCAGACCCTGGGGCGGTGACTTAAACTATGGCTACACCTTC
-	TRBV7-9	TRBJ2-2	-	CASSIRDTLVPGELFF	TGTGCCAGCAGCATCCGGGACACCCTCGTGCCCGGGGAGCTGTTTTTT
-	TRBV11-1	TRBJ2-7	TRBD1	CASSPDRGGYEQYF	TGTGCCAGCAGCCCGGACAGGGGAGGCTACGAGCAGTACTTC
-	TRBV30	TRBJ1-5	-	CAWGQFNQPQHF	TGTGCCTGGGGACAGTTTAATCAGCCCCAGCATTTT
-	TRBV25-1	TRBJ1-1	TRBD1	CASSESPGQTEAFF	TGTGCCAGCAGTGAATCCCCGGGACAGACCGAAGCTTTCTTT
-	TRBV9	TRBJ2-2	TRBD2	CASGLAGVGTGELFF	TGTGCCAGCGGGCTAGCGGGAGTTGGTACCGGGGAGCTGTTTTTT
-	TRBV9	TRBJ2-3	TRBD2	CASSVGSGGMADTQYF	TGTGCCAGCAGCGTAGGGAGCGGGGGGATGGCAGATACGCAGTATTTT
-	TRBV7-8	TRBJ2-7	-	CASSSTKGAEIPYEQYF	TGTGCCAGCAGCTCTACGAAAGGGGCAGAAATTCCCTACGAGCAGTACTTC
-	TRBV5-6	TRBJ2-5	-	CASSWTEKETQYF	TGTGCCAGCAGCTGGACAGAAAAAGAGACCCAGTACTTC
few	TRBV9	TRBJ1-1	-	CASSGGGLTEAFF	TGTGCCAGCAGCGGAGGAGGGCTCACTGAAGCTTTCTTT
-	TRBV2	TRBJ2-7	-	CASSDWGSYEQYF	TGTGCCAGCAGTGACTGGGGCTCCTACGAGCAGTACTTC
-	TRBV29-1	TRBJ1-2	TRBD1	CSVDRDRDYGYTF	TGCAGCGTTGACCGGGACAGGGACTATGGCTACACCTTC
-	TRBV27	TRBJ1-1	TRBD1	CASLHRGGMNTEAFF	TGTGCCAGCTTGCACAGGGGCGGTATGAACACTGAAGCTTTCTTT
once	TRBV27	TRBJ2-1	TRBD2	CASSYLGLAGGDEQFF	TGTGCCAGCAGTTACTTGGGACTAGCGGGAGGGGATGAGCAGTTCTTC
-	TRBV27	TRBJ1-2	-	CASSPGPSLAYGYTF	TGTGCCAGCAGCCCTGGTCCCAGTTTGGCCTATGGCTACACCTTC
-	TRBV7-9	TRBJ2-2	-	CASSFGGAGGELFF	TGTGCCAGCAGCTTTGGCGGGGCGGGCGGGGAGCTGTTTTTT
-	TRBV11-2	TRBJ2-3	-	CASSLSTPDTQYF	TGTGCCAGCAGCTTATCAACCCCCGATACGCAGTATTTT
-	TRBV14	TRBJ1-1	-	CASSQIGSLGNTEAFF	TGTGCCAGCAGCCAAATCGGATCCCTGGGGAACACTGAAGCTTTCTTT
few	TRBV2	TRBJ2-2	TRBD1	CASSGGQGSTGELFF	TGTGCCAGCAGTGGGGGACAGGGGAGCACCGGGGAGCTGTTTTTT
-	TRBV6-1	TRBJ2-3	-	CASSGGEVGIDTQYF	TGTGCCAGCAGTGGTGGGGAGGTAGGGATAGATACGCAGTATTTT
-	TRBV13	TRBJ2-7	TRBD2	CASSLGHTGLAYEQYF	TGTGCCAGCAGCTTAGGGCATACGGGACTAGCCTACGAGCAGTACTTC
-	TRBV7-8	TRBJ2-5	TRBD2	CASSLLPSGTQETQYF	TGTGCCAGCAGCTTACTACCTAGCGGGACCCAAGAGACCCAGTACTTC
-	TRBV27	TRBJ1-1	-	CASGDRTLMNTEAFF	TGTGCCAGCGGTGACCGTACACTTATGAACACTGAAGCTTTCTTT
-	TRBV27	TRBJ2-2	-	CASSPSGGSGELFF	TGTGCCAGCAGTCCGTCCGGAGGGTCCGGGGAGCTGTTTTTT
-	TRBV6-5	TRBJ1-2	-	CASSISGNYGYTF	TGTGCCAGCAGCATCAGTGGAAACTATGGCTACACCTTC
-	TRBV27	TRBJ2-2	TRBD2	CASSNLGLAGNTGELFF	TGTGCCAGCAGCAACTTGGGACTAGCGGGGAACACCGGGGAGCTGTTTTTT
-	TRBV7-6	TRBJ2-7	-	CASSLAEAYEQYF	TGTGCCAGCAGCTTAGCGGAGGCGTACGAGCAGTACTTC
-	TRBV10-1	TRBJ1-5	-	CASPESWEDRNQPQHF	TGCGCCAGCCCCGAATCATGGGAGGATAGGAATCAGCCCCAGCATTTT
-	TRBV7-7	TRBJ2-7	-	CASSFRTGPYEQYF	TGTGCTAGCAGCTTCCGGACGGGGCCCTACGAGCAGTACTTC
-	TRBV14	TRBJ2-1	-	CASSQGIGAYNEQFF	TGTGCCAGCAGCCAAGGTATAGGGGCTTACAATGAGCAGTTCTTC
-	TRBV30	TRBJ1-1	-	CAWSVRVMNTEAFF	TGTGCCTGGAGTGTACGGGTCATGAACACTGAAGCTTTCTTT
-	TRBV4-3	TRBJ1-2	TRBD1	CASSQERTGRYGYTF	TGCGCCAGCAGCCAAGAGAGGACAGGGAGGTATGGCTACACCTTC
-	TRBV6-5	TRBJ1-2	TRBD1	CASSLFSGGEDYGYTF	TGTGCCAGCAGTTTGTTCTCAGGGGGCGAGGACTATGGCTACACCTTC
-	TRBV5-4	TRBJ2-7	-	CASSLGAGSSYEQYF	TGTGCCAGCAGCTTGGGGGCAGGGAGCTCCTACGAGCAGTACTTC
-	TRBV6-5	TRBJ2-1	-	CASRELGESYNEQFF	TGTGCCAGCAGGGAATTAGGGGAATCCTACAATGAGCAGTTCTTC
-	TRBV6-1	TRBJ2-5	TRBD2	CASSEWGAGAGETQYF	TGTGCCAGCAGTGAATGGGGAGCGGGGGCCGGGGAGACCCAGTACTTC
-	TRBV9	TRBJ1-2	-	CASSVVQAGDYTF	TGTGCCAGCAGCGTAGTTCAGGCAGGAGATTACACCTTC
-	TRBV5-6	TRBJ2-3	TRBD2	CASSPQAGWGTDTQYF	TGTGCCAGCAGCCCCCAAGCGGGGTGGGGCACAGATACGCAGTATTTT
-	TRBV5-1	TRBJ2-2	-	CASSPLVDATGELFF	TGCGCCAGCAGCCCTTTAGTTGATGCCACCGGGGAGCTGTTTTTT
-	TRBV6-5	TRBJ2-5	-	CASSYSGGETQYF	TGTGCCAGCAGTTACTCGGGTGGAGAGACCCAGTACTTC
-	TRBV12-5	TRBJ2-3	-	CASGQGPSFDTQYF	TGTGCTAGTGGACAAGGGCCATCTTTTGATACGCAGTATTTT
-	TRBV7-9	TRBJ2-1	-	CASSVGEDNEQFF	TGTGCCAGCAGCGTCGGCGAGGACAATGAGCAGTTCTTC
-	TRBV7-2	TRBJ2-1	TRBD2	CASSPQGSGIYNEQFF	TGTGCCAGCAGCCCTCAGGGTAGCGGGATTTACAATGAGCAGTTCTTC
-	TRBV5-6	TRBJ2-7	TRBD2	CASSFRRLAGGSYEQYF	TGTGCCAGCAGCTTTCGCAGATTAGCGGGAGGCTCCTACGAGCAGTACTTC
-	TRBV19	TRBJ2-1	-	CASSMSGSYNEQFF	TGTGCCAGTAGTATGTCCGGGTCCTACAATGAGCAGTTCTTC